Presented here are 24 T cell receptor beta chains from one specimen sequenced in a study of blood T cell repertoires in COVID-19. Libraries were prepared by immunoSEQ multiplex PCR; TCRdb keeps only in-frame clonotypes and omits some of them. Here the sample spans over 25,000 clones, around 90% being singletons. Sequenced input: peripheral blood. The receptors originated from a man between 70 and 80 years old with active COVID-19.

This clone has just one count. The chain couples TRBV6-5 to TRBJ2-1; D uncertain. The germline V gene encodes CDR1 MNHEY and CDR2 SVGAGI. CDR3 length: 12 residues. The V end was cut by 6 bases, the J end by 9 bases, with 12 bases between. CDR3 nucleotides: TGTGCCAGCAGCTCTCCGACGGGTGAGCAGTTCTTC. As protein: CASSSPTGEQFF.

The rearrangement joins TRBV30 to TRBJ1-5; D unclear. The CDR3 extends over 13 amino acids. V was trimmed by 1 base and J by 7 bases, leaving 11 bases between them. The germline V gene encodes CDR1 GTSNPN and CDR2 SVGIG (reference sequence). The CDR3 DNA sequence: TGTGCCTGGAGTGGGGGAGGGAAACAGCCCCAGCATTTT. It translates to CAWSGGGKQPQHF.

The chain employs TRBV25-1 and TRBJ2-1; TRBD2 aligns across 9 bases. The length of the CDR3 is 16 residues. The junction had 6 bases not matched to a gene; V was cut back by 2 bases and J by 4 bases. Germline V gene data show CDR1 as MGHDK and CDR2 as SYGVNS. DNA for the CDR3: TGTGCCAGCAGTGAAGGGTTAGCGGGGGATTACAATGAGCAGTTCTTC. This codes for CASSEGLAGDYNEQFF.

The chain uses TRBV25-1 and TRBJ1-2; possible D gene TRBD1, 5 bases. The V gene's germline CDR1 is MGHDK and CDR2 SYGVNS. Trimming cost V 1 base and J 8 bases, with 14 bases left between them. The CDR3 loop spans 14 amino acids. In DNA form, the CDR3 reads TGTGCCAGCAGTGAATCGGTTAGGGGATTGGGCTACACCTTC. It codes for CASSESVRGLGYTF.

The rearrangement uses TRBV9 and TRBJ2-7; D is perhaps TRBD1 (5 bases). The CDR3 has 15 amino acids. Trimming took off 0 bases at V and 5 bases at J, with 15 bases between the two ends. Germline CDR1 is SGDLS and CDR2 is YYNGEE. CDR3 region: CASSVGGRVIDEQYF. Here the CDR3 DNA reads TGTGCCAGCAGCGTAGGAGGCAGGGTCATCGACGAGCAGTACTTC.

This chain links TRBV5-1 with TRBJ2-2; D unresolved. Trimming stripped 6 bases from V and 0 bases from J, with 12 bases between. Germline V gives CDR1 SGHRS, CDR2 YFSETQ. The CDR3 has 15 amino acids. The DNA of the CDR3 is TGCGCCAGCATGTTAGATGCAACGAACACCGGGGAGCTGTTTTTT. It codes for CASMLDATNTGELFF.

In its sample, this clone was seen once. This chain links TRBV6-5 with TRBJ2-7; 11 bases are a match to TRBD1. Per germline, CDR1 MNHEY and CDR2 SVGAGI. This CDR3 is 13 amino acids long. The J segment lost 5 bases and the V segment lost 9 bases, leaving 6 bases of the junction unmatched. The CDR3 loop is CASAGQGVDEQYF. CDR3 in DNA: TGTGCCAGTGCGGGACAGGGGGTAGACGAGCAGTACTTC.

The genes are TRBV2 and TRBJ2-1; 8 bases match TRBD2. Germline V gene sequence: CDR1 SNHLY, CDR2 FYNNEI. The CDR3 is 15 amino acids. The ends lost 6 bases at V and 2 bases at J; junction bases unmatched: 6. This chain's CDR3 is CASRAAGAPYNEQFF. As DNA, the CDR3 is TGTGCCAGCAGGGCAGCGGGAGCTCCCTACAATGAGCAGTTCTTC.

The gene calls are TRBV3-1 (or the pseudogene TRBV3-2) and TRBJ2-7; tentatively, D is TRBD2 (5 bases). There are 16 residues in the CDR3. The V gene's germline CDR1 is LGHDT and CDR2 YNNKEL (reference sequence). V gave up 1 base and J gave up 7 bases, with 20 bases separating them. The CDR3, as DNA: TGTGCCAGCAGCCAAGGGGCTCTAGGGAGCAATAGGGAGCAGTACTTC. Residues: CASSQGALGSNREQYF.

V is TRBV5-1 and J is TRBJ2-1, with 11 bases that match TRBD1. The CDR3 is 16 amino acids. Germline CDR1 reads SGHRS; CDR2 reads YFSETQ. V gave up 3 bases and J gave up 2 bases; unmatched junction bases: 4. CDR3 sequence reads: CASSSGTGGPYNEQFF. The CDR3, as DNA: TGCGCCAGCAGCTCTGGGACAGGGGGACCCTACAATGAGCAGTTCTTC.

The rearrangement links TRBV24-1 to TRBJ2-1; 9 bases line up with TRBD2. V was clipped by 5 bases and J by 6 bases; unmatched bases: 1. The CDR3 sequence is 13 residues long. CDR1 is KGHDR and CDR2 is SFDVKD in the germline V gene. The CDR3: CATSVGLANEQFF. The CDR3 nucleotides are TGTGCCACCAGTGTGGGACTAGCCAATGAGCAGTTCTTC.

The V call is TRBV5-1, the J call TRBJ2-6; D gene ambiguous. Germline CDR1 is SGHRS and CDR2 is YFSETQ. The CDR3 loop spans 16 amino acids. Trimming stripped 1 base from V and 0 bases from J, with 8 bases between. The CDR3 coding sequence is TGCGCCAGCAGCTTGCAAACACCCTCTGGGGCCAACGTCCTGACTTTC. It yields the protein CASSLQTPSGANVLTF.

CDR3 DNA: TGTGCCAGCAGTGAAGGAGAAATCCAGCCCCAGCATTTT. Protein: CASSEGEIQPQHF. This chain uses TRBV6-1 with TRBJ1-5, with D unresolved. Trimming took off 1 base at V and 7 bases at J, with 8 bases between the two ends. This CDR3 comprises 13 residues. Germline loops: CDR1 MNHNS, CDR2 SASEGT.

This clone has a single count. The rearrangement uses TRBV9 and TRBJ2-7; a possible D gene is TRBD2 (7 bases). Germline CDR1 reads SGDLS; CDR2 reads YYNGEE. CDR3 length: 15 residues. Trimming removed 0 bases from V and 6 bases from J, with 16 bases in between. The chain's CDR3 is CASSVGVGGGPEQYF. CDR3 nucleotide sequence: TGTGCCAGCAGCGTAGGAGTGGGGGGGGGCCCCGAGCAGTACTTC.

The CDR3 spells CASSLSTGGEQYF. DNA for the CDR3: TGCGCCAGCAGCTTGTCTACCGGGGGCGAGCAGTACTTC. The rearrangement joins TRBV10-1 to TRBJ2-7; the D gene is possibly TRBD2 (6 bases). The CDR3 sequence is 13 residues long. Trimming took off 6 bases at V and 6 bases at J, with 15 bases between the two ends. CDR1 and CDR2 (germline): WNHNN, SYGVQD (reference sequence).

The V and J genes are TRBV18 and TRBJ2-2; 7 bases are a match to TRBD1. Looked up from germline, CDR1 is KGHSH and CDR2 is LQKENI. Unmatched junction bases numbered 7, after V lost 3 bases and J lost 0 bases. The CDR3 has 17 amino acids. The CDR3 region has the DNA TGTGCCAGCTCACCCCCAGGGGGACAGCCGAACACCGGGGAGCTGTTTTTT. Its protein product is CASSPPGGQPNTGELFF. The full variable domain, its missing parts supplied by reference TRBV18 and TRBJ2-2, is NAGVMQNPRHLVRRRGQEARLRCSPMKGHSHVYWYRQLPEEGLKFMVYLQKENIIDESGMPKERFSAEFPKEGPSILRIQQVVRGDSAAYFCASSPPGGQPNTGELFFGEGSRLTVL.

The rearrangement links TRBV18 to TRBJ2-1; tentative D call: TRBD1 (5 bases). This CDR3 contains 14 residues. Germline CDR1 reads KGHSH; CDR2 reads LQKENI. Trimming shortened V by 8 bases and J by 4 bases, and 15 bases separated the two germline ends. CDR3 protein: CASRVQGLYNEQFF. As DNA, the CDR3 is TGTGCCAGCCGGGTGCAGGGCTTATACAATGAGCAGTTCTTC.

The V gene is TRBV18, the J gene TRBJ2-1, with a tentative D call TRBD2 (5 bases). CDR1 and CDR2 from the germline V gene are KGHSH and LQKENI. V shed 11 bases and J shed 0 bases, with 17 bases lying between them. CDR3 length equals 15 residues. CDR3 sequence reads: CAGAGPGNSYNEQFF. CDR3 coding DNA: TGTGCCGGCGCCGGCCCGGGAAACTCCTACAATGAGCAGTTCTTC.

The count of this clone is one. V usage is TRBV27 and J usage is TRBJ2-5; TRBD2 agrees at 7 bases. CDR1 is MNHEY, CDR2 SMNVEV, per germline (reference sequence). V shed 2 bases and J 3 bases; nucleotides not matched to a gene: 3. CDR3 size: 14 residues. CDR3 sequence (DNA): TGTGCCAGCAGTTTACGGGCGGGAGAAGAGACCCAGTACTTC. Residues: CASSLRAGEETQYF.

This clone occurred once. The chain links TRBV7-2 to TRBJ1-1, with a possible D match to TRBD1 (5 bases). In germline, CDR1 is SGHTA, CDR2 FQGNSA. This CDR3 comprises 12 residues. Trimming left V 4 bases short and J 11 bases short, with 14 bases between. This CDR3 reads CASSSPGGGAFF. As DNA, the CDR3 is TGTGCCAGCAGCTCCCCCGGGGGTGGGGCTTTCTTT. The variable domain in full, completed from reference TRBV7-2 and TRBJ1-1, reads GAGVSQSPSNKVTEKGKDVELRCDPISGHTALYWYRQSLGQGLEFLIYFQGNSAPDKSGLPSDRFSAERTGGSVSTLTIQRTQQEDSAVYLCASSSPGGGAFFGQGTRLTVV.

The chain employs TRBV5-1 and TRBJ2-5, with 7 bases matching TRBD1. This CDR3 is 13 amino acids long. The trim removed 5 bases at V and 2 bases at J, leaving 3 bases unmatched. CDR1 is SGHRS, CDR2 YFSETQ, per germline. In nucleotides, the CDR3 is TGCGCCAGCAGAAAGGGACAGCAAGAGACCCAGTACTTC. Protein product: CASRKGQQETQYF.

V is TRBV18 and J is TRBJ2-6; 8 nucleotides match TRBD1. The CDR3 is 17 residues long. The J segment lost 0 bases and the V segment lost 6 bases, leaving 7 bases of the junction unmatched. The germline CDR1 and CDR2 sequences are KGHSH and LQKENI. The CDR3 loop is CASSTTGQGSGANVLTF. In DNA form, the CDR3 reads TGTGCCAGCTCGACAACAGGACAGGGCTCTGGGGCCAACGTCCTGACTTTC.

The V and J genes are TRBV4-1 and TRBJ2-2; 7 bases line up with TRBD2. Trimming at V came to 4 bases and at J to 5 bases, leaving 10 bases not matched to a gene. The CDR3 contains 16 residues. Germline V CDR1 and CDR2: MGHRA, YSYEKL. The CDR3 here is CASSLGAGVGTGELFF. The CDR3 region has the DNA TGCGCCAGCAGCCTAGGGGCGGGAGTGGGGACCGGGGAGCTGTTTTTT.

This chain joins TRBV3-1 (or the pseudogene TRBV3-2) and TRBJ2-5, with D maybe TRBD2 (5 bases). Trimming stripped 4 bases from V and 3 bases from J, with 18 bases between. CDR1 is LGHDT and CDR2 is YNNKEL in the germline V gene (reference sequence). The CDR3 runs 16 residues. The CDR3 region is CASSRREGLREETQYF. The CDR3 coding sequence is TGTGCCAGCAGCCGTCGGGAAGGACTTAGGGAAGAGACCCAGTACTTC.